Listed here are 8 T cell receptor beta chains from one sample, sequenced in a study of blood T cell repertoires in COVID-19. Clones were sequenced by immunoSEQ multiplex PCR, and TCRdb holds only the in-frame ones, with some missing. The sample has roughly 62,000 clones, around nine tenths seen once. The specimen sequenced was peripheral blood. The receptors shown here come from a man in his 70s with acute or convalescent COVID-19.

The chain recombines TRBV7-6 with TRBJ2-1; 13 bases are a match to TRBD2. Germline trimming cut 6 bases from V and 4 bases from J; bases unmatched to any gene: 6. Looked up from germline, CDR1 is SGHVS and CDR2 is FNYEAQ. CDR3 length equals 16 residues. As DNA, the CDR3 is TGTGCCAGCAGTCCCCCGGGACTAGCGGGATACAATGAGCAGTTCTTC. Amino acid sequence: CASSPPGLAGYNEQFF.

This clone was seen only once. The rearrangement joins TRBV10-2 to TRBJ1-5; TRBD1 agrees at 10 bases. V lost 6 bases and J lost 7; bases outside the gene matches: 9. This CDR3 has 15 residues. CDR1 is WSHSY and CDR2 is SAAADI in the germline V gene. CDR3 amino acids: CASSRDRGSGQPQHF. CDR3 nucleotides: TGCGCCAGCAGCCGGGACAGGGGCTCGGGACAGCCCCAGCATTTT.

The rearrangement joins TRBV6-5 to TRBJ1-1, with 8 bases aligning to TRBD1. The V and J ends lost 6 bases and 5 bases, in that order; junction bases with no gene match: 8. Per germline, CDR1 MNHEY and CDR2 SVGAGI. CDR3 size: 14 residues. The CDR3 coding sequence is TGTGCCAGCAGGACCTCAGGGGGCACGACTGAAGCTTTCTTT. Protein product: CASRTSGGTTEAFF.

The rearrangement uses TRBV6-1 and TRBJ2-7; tentatively, D is TRBD1 (6 bases). Germline CDR1 MNHNS, CDR2 SASEGT. The CDR3 runs to 15 residues. Deletions cut 1 base from V and 1 base from J, with 11 bases between. This CDR3 reads CASSEGQVSSYEQYF. For the CDR3, the DNA is TGTGCCAGCAGTGAAGGACAGGTCAGTTCCTACGAGCAGTACTTC.

V and J are TRBV4-1 and TRBJ1-1; D is undetermined. CDR1 MGHRA and CDR2 YSYEKL come from the germline V gene. The CDR3 loop spans 13 amino acids. Trimming removed 0 bases from V and 3 bases from J, with 5 bases in between. The CDR3 coding sequence is TGCGCCAGCAGCCAAGATCGGGACACTGAAGCTTTCTTT. Amino acid sequence: CASSQDRDTEAFF.

The chain is built from TRBV3-1 (or the pseudogene TRBV3-2) and TRBJ1-6, with D unclear. The V gene lost 1 base and the J gene lost 7 bases, with 8 bases spanning the gap. CDR1 is LGHDT, CDR2 YNNKEL, per germline (reference sequence). CDR3 size: 14 residues. The CDR3 DNA follows: TGTGCCAGCAGCCAAGGGACGGGGAATTCACCCCTCCACTTT. Translation gives CASSQGTGNSPLHF.

In nucleotides, the CDR3 is TGTGCCAGCAGCGACCCTAGCCGGAATGAGCAGTTCTTC. Encoded protein: CASSDPSRNEQFF. The chain is built from TRBV2 and TRBJ2-1; TRBD2 is a possible D gene (5 bases). CDR1 is SNHLY, CDR2 FYNNEI, per germline. CDR3 length equals 13 residues. Trimming shortened V by 6 bases and J by 7 bases, and 13 bases separated the two germline ends.

The J gene is TRBJ1-2, the V gene TRBV25-1, with D perhaps matching TRBD1 (6 bases). Germline values: CDR1 MGHDK, CDR2 SYGVNS. Trimming left V 3 bases short and J 8 bases short, with 16 bases between. The CDR3 has 14 amino acids. CDR3 region: CASSDQGGGRGYTF. The CDR3, as DNA: TGTGCCAGCAGTGATCAGGGAGGGGGAAGGGGCTACACCTTC.